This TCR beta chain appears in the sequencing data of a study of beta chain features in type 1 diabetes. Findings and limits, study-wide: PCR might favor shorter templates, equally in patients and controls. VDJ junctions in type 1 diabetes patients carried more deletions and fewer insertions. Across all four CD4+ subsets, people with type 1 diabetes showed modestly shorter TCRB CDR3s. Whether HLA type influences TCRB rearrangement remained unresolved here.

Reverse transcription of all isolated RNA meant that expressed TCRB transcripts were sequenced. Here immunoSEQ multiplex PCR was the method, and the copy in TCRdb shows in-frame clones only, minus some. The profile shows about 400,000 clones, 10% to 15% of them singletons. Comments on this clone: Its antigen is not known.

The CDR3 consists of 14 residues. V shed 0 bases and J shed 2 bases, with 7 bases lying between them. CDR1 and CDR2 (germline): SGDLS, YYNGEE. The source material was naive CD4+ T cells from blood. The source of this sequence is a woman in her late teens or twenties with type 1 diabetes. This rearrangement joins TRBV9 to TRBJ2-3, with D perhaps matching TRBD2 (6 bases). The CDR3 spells CASSVVAATDTQYF. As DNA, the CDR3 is TGTGCCAGCAGCGTAGTAGCGGCCACAGATACGCAGTATTTT.